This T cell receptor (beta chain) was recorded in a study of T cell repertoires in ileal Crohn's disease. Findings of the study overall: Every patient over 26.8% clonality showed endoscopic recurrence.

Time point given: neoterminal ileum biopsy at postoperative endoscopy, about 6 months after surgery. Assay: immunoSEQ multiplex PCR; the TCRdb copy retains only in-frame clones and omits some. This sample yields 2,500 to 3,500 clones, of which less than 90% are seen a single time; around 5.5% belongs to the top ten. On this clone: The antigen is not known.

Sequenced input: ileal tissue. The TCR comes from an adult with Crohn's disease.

The chain's CDR3 is CASSLMGTGVEQFF. The CDR3 nucleotides read TGCGCCAGCAGCTTGATGGGGACAGGGGTTGAGCAGTTCTTC. The V call is TRBV5-1, the J call TRBJ2-1; 10 bases agree with TRBD1. CDR1 and CDR2 (germline): SGHRS, YFSETQ. The CDR3 sequence is 14 residues long. With V trimmed by 1 base and J by 9 bases, 4 bases remained unmatched.